The entry that follows covers one T cell receptor (beta chain) sequence. Trimming left V 3 bases short and J 3 bases short, with 9 bases between. This CDR3 has 14 amino acids. Germline lookup yields CDR1 SGHAT and CDR2 FQNNGV. This entry belongs to a study of blood T cell repertoires in COVID-19. Study at large: Sites in the United States, Italy and Spain provided acute and convalescent COVID-19 samples. PBMCs, B-cell-depleted T cells, or T cells were the source of the cDNA or gDNA that made up the material.

Original analysis: Amplified reference gene primers provided the basis for estimating nucleated cell counts. Generated by immunoSEQ multiplex PCR, the TCRdb table keeps only in-frame clones and is missing some. V and J calls plus clone size are reproduced from that table; the DNA served to infer D and trimming. The table shows around 34,000 clones, with 80% occurring only once. The source of this sequence is a woman in her seventies with acute or convalescent COVID-19. Sample: peripheral blood. The rearrangement uses TRBV11-2 and TRBJ2-4, with D perhaps TRBD2 (6 bases). The CDR3 region is CASSLGGDKNIQYF. CDR3 coding DNA: TGTGCCAGCAGCTTGGGGGGTGACAAAAACATTCAGTACTTC.